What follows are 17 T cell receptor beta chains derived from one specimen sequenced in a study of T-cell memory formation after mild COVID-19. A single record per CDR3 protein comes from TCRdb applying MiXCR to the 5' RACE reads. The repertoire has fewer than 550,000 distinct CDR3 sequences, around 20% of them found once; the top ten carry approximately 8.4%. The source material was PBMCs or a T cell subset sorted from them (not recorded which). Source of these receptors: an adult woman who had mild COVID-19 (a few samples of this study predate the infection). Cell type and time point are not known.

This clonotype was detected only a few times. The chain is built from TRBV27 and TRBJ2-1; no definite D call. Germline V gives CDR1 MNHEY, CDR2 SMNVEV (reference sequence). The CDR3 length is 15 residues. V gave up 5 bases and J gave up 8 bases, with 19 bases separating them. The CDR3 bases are TGTGCCAGCAGTCCACGGACGAAACCCACCGATGAGCAGTTCTTC. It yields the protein CASSPRTKPTDEQFF.

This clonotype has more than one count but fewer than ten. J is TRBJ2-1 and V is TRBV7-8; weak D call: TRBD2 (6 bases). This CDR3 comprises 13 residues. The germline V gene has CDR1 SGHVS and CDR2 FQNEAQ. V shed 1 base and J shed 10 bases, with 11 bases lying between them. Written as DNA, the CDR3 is TGTGCCAGCAGCTTAGAGGGGAGGCGGGAGCAGTTCTTC. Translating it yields CASSLEGRREQFF.

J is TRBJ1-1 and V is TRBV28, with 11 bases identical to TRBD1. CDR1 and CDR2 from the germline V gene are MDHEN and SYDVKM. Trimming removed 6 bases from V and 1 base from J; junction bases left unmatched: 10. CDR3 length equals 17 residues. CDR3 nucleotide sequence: TGTGCCAGCAGCTTTTTCGGGACAGGGGGAGCGAACACTGAAGCTTTCTTT. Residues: CASSFFGTGGANTEAFF.

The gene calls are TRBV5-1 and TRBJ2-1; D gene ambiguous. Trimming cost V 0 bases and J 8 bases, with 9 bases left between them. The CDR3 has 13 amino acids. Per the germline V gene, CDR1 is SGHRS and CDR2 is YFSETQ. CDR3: CASSLVTEDEQFF. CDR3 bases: TGCGCCAGCAGCTTGGTAACCGAGGATGAGCAGTTCTTC.

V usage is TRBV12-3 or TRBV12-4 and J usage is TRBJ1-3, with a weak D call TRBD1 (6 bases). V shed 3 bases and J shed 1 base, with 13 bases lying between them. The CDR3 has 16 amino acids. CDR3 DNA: TGTGCCAGCAGTTTTCCCCGGACAGAGTCTGGAAACACCATATATTTT. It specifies CASSFPRTESGNTIYF.

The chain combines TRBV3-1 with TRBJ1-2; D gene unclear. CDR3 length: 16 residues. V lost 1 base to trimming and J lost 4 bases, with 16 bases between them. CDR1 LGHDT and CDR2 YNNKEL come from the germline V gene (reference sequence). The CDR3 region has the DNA TGTGCCAGCAGCCAAGTCCCGGCTCTGGCAGCCTATGGCTACACCTTC. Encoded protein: CASSQVPALAAYGYTF.

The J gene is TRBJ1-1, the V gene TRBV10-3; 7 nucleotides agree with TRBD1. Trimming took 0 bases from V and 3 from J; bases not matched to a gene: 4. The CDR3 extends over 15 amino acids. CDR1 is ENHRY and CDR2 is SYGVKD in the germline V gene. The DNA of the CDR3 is TGTGCCATCAGTGAGTCGAAGGGGGCGGACACTGAAGCTTTCTTT. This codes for CAISESKGADTEAFF.

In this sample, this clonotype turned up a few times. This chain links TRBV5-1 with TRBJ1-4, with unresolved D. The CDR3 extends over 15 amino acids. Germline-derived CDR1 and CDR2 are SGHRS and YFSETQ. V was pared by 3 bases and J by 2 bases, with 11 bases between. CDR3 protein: CASSWQWRTNEKLFF. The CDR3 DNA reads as TGCGCCAGCAGCTGGCAGTGGCGGACTAATGAAAAACTGTTTTTT.

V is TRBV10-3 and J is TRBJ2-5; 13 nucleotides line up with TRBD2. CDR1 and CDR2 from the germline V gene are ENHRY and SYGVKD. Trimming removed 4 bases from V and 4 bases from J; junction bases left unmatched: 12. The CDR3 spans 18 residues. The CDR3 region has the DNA TGTGCCATCAGTGCGAATACTGGGACTAGCGGGATTCGAGAGACCCAGTACTTC. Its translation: CAISANTGTSGIRETQYF.

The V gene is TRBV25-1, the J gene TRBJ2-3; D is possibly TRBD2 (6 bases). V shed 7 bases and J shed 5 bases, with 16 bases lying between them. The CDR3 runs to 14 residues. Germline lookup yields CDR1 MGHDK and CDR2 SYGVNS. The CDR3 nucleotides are TGTGCCAGCACTCTACGGGACGGGGGAGATACGCAGTATTTT. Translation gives CASTLRDGGDTQYF.

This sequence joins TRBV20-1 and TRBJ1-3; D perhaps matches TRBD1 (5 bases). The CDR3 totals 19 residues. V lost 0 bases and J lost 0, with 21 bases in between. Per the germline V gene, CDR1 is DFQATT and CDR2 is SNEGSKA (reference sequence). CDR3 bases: TGCAGTGCTAGAGATATCTTGCGTCTTCGGGGGATCTCTGGAAACACCATATATTTT. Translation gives CSARDILRLRGISGNTIYF.

The CDR3: CASSPGSQGARYEQYF. The CDR3 DNA reads as TGTGCCAGCTCACCCGGGAGTCAGGGGGCGAGGTACGAGCAGTACTTC. This chain joins TRBV18 and TRBJ2-7; TRBD1 agrees at 8 bases. Trimming removed 3 bases from V and 4 bases from J; junction bases left unmatched: 11. The germline CDR1 and CDR2 sequences are KGHSH and LQKENI. The CDR3 loop spans 16 amino acids.

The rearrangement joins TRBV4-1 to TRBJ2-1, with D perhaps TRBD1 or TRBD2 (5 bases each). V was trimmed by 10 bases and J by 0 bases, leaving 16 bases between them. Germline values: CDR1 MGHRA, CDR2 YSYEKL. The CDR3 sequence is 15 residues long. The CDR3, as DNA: TGCGCCACAGGGACCCCCCTAAGCTCCTACAATGAGCAGTTCTTC. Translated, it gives CATGTPLSSYNEQFF.

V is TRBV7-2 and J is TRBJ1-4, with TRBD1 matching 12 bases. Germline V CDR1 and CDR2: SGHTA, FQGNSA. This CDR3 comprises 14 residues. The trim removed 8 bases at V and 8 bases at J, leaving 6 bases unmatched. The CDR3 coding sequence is TGTGCCAGCCGACCCGGGACAGGGGGCGAAAAACTGTTTTTT. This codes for CASRPGTGGEKLFF.

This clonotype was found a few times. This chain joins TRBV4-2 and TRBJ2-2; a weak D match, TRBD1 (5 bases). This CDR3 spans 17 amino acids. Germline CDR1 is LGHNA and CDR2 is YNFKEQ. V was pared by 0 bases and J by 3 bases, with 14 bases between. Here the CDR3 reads CASSQEPQGGYTGELFF. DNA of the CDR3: TGTGCCAGCAGCCAAGAACCCCAGGGTGGGTACACCGGGGAGCTGTTTTTT.

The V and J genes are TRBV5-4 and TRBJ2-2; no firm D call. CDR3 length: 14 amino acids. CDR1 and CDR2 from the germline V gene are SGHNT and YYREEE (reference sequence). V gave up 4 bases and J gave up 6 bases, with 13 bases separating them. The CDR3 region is CASSPPSAAGELFF. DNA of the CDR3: TGTGCCAGCAGCCCCCCCTCCGCAGCCGGGGAGCTGTTTTTT.

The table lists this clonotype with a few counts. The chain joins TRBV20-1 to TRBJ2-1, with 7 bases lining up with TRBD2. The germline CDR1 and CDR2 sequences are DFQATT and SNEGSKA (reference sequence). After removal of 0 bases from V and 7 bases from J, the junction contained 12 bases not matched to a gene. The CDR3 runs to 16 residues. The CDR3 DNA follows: TGCAGTGCTAGAGATCTTAAAGGGACTACTTTAAATGAGCAGTTCTTC. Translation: CSARDLKGTTLNEQFF.